This T cell receptor beta chain was sequenced during a study of human T cells and chemical hapten exposure. CDR3 length equals 16 residues. Germline values: CDR1 SGHAT, CDR2 FQNNGV. The V gene end was trimmed by 5 bases and the J gene end by 3 bases; junction bases not matched to a gene: 7. This clonotype has a count of ten or more. The target antigen is unknown. One entry per CDR3 protein results from TCRdb running MiXCR on the RACE reads. The sample yields about 340,000 distinct CDR3 sequences, around 6.9% seen once. Time point indicated: patch test 1, 2 weeks after DPC sensitization. Treatment defined: therapeutic diphenylcyclopropenone sensitization with weekly scalp DPC. In every case, blood was obtained before the patch test was applied. Study findings and constraints: Compared with pre-sensitization or healthy control sets, expanded TCRs clustered more.

The receptor's source is a woman aged 18-29 years with alopecia areata. Some clones in this sample may be carry-over from other donors' samples. Sequencing used whole blood, obtained in connection with sensitization to the hapten diphenylcyclopropenone (DPC). The chain joins TRBV11-2 to TRBJ2-3; 11 bases are a match to TRBD2. CDR3 sequence reads: CASSKRTSGLTDTQYF. As DNA, the CDR3 is TGTGCCAGCAGCAAAAGGACTAGCGGGTTGACAGATACGCAGTATTTT.